Described below is a single TCR beta chain sequence and its context. The protocol was immunoSEQ multiplex PCR, while the TCRdb copy is restricted to in-frame clones and leaves out a portion. This repertoire shows about 400,000 clones, 89% found once; its top ten account for over 1%. The length of the CDR3 is 14 residues. V lost 3 bases and J 4 bases, leaving 13 bases between the germline ends. CDR1 and CDR2 from the germline V gene are SGHKS and YYEKEE (reference sequence). The entry originates in a study of blood T cell repertoires in COVID-19. The receptor was isolated from a man aged 40-50 years with acute or convalescent COVID-19. Material: peripheral blood. The V gene is TRBV5-5, the J gene TRBJ1-2, with D possibly TRBD1 on 5 matching bases. The CDR3 nucleotides read TGTGCCAGCAGCTCCGGACATTCTAGCTATGGCTACACCTTC. The encoded protein is CASSSGHSSYGYTF.